What follows are 17 T cell receptor beta chains derived from one specimen sequenced in a study of blood T cell repertoires in COVID-19. Produced via immunoSEQ multiplex PCR; TCRdb's table is partial and in-frame only. Of tens of thousands of clones in the sample, about 82% were seen once. Sequencing was done on a sample of peripheral blood. The receptors derive from a man in his 70s with acute or convalescent COVID-19.

The rearrangement joins TRBV7-2 to TRBJ1-5; D call uncertain. Germline assignment: CDR1 SGHTA and CDR2 FQGNSA. Trimming pared 1 base from V and 5 bases from J, leaving 12 bases between. The CDR3 consists of 15 residues. Here the CDR3 DNA reads TGTGCCAGCAGCTTAGAAAGAGGGCTTCATCAGCCCCAGCATTTT. As protein: CASSLERGLHQPQHF.

V usage is TRBV6-5 and J usage is TRBJ2-7; D might be TRBD2 (5 bases). In germline, CDR1 is MNHEY, CDR2 SVGAGI. This CDR3 has 12 residues. V lost 8 bases and J 4 bases, leaving 12 bases between the germline ends. The CDR3 reads CASASEGYEQYF. The CDR3 nucleotides read TGTGCCAGCGCAAGCGAGGGTTACGAGCAGTACTTC.

The genes are TRBV7-9 and TRBJ2-7; 7 nucleotides align to TRBD2. This CDR3 is built from 15 residues. The germline CDR1 and CDR2 sequences are SEHNR and FQNEAQ (reference sequence). V trimming: 8 bases; J trimming: 5 bases; junction bases outside the gene matches: 15. For the CDR3, the DNA is TGTGCCAGCGGGGGGACCCTGGGGGGGTACGACGAGCAGTACTTC. Translation: CASGGTLGGYDEQYF.

V and J are TRBV28 and TRBJ2-7; TRBD1 is a possible D gene (6 bases). Per germline, CDR1 MDHEN and CDR2 SYDVKM. V lost 1 base and J 3 bases, leaving 10 bases between the germline ends. The CDR3 runs to 14 residues. The CDR3 here is CASSLSNRDYEQYF. Here the CDR3 DNA reads TGTGCCAGCAGTTTATCGAACAGGGACTACGAGCAGTACTTC.

CDR3 nucleotides: TGTGCCAGCAGCCAAGATCTGGGCACTAATGAAAAACTGTTTTTT. It codes for CASSQDLGTNEKLFF. V gene TRBV4-2 combines with J gene TRBJ1-4; D remains ambiguous. This CDR3 has 15 residues. Germline V lookup: CDR1 LGHNA, CDR2 YNFKEQ. Between the trimmed V and J ends, which lost 0 bases and 2 bases, there was a span of 7 bases.

This sequence joins TRBV7-2 and TRBJ2-7; D might be TRBD2 (5 bases). The germline V gene has CDR1 SGHTA and CDR2 FQGNSA. This CDR3 comprises 14 residues. V was pared by 2 bases and J by 0 bases, with 8 bases between. This chain's CDR3 is CASSLTGLSYEQYF. Written as DNA, the CDR3 is TGTGCCAGCAGCTTAACCGGACTCTCCTACGAGCAGTACTTC.

The chain carries TRBV7-2 and TRBJ2-7, with TRBD1 matching over 9 bases. In germline, CDR1 is SGHTA, CDR2 FQGNSA. V lost 5 bases and J lost 4; bases outside the gene matches: 6. This CDR3 region has 14 residues. The CDR3 loop reads CASSPRQGGYEQYF. As DNA, the CDR3 is TGTGCCAGCAGCCCGCGACAGGGGGGTTACGAGCAGTACTTC. The full variable domain, its missing parts supplied by reference TRBV7-2 and TRBJ2-7, is GAGVSQSPSNKVTEKGKDVELRCDPISGHTALYWYRQSLGQGLEFLIYFQGNSAPDKSGLPSDRFSAERTGGSVSTLTIQRTQQEDSAVYLCASSPRQGGYEQYFGPGTRLTVT.

The CDR3 region has the DNA TGCGCCAGCAGCTTGGCCGGGGCTAGCGGGAGGTTTTACAATGAGCAGTTCTTC. This encodes CASSLAGASGRFYNEQFF. This chain uses TRBV5-1 with TRBJ2-1, with 11 nucleotides matching TRBD2. The V and J ends lost 0 bases and 4 bases, in that order; junction bases with no gene match: 9. The CDR3 runs 18 residues. The germline V gene has CDR1 SGHRS and CDR2 YFSETQ.

The count of this clone is one. This chain joins TRBV18 and TRBJ2-2, with 10 bases lining up with TRBD1. V was clipped by 1 base and J by 5 bases; unmatched bases: 4. There are 16 residues in the CDR3. In germline, CDR1 is KGHSH, CDR2 LQKENI. CDR3 coding DNA: TGTGCCAGCTCACCACGGCGACAGGGGGCGACCGGGGAGCTGTTTTTT. Protein sequence: CASSPRRQGATGELFF.

The chain carries TRBV5-6 and TRBJ1-1; a weak D match, TRBD1 (5 bases). The V gene's germline CDR1 is SGHDT and CDR2 YYEEEE. The CDR3 consists of 17 residues. Trimming removed 0 bases at V and 1 base at J, with 16 bases between. CDR3 sequence reads: CASSLVGGRGRNTEAFF. The CDR3 nucleotides are TGTGCCAGCAGCTTGGTTGGTGGGAGGGGAAGGAACACTGAAGCTTTCTTT.

This rearrangement joins TRBV7-2 to TRBJ1-3; unclear D gene. Trimming took 5 bases from V and 1 from J, leaving 9 bases between them. Germline V lookup: CDR1 SGHTA, CDR2 FQGNSA. The CDR3 is made up of 14 amino acids. The CDR3 nucleotides are TGTGCCAGCAGCAGCGACGGGTCTGGAAACACCATATATTTT. This codes for CASSSDGSGNTIYF.

The V call is TRBV4-3, the J call TRBJ2-2; no firm D call. V gave up 0 bases and J gave up 6 bases, with 17 bases separating them. Looked up from germline, CDR1 is LGHNA and CDR2 is YSLEER. This CDR3 spans 17 amino acids. CDR3 bases: TGCGCCAGCAGCCAAGATTTAGCTCAATCGATACCCGGGGAGCTGTTTTTT. This sequence encodes CASSQDLAQSIPGELFF.

V usage is TRBV19 and J usage is TRBJ2-6; weak D call: TRBD1 (6 bases). CDR1 LNHDA and CDR2 SQIVND come from the germline V gene (reference sequence). The CDR3 length is 20 residues. Trimming removed 2 bases at V and 0 bases at J, with 20 bases between. The DNA for the CDR3 is TGTGCCAGTAGTATACAGTTCTGGAGACAGGCCCACTCTGGGGCCAACGTCCTGACTTTC. As protein: CASSIQFWRQAHSGANVLTF.

Note on this clone: The same CDR3 is also encoded by other DNA sequences in this sample. The chain carries TRBV19 and TRBJ1-5; D ambiguous. The length of the CDR3 is 15 residues. The V end was cut by 1 base, the J end by 0 bases, with 7 bases between. Germline values: CDR1 LNHDA, CDR2 SQIVND (reference sequence). This CDR3 reads CASSIGAYSNQPQHF. The CDR3 DNA reads as TGTGCCAGTAGTATAGGAGCATATAGCAATCAGCCCCAGCATTTT.

The rearrangement links TRBV27 to TRBJ2-1; the D gene is possibly TRBD1 (5 bases). Germline CDR1 and CDR2: MNHEY and SMNVEV (reference sequence). This CDR3 spans 14 amino acids. V was cut by 5 bases and J by 4 bases, with 12 bases left in between. The CDR3 sequence: CASSPGAGYNEQFF. The CDR3 DNA reads as TGTGCCAGCAGTCCAGGCGCAGGGTACAATGAGCAGTTCTTC.

The chain couples TRBV4-1 to TRBJ2-5; the match to TRBD2 covers 8 bases. The junction had 6 bases not matched to a gene; V was cut back by 2 bases and J by 1 base. There are 16 residues in the CDR3. From germline, CDR1 is MGHRA and CDR2 YSYEKL. Written as DNA, the CDR3 is TGCGCCAGCAGCCAAACCGGGACTAGATTCCAAGAGACCCAGTACTTC. As protein: CASSQTGTRFQETQYF.

This chain uses TRBV11-3 with TRBJ2-2; D might be TRBD1 (6 bases). CDR1 and CDR2 from the germline V gene are SGHNT and YENEEA. Trimming left V 5 bases short and J 6 bases short, with 16 bases between. CDR3 length: 15 amino acids. The CDR3 DNA reads TGTGCCAGCAGCCCTGGTAGGGGGTTTCCCGGGGAGCTGTTTTTT. Encoded protein: CASSPGRGFPGELFF.